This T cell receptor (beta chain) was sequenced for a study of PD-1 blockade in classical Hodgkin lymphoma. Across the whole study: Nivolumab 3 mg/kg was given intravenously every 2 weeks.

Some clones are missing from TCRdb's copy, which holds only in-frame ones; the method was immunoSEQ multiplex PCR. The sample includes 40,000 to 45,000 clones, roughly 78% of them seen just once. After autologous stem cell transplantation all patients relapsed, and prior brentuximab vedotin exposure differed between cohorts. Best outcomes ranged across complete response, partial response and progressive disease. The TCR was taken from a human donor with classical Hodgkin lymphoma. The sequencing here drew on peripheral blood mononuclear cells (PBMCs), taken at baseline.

Written as DNA, the CDR3 is TGTGCCAGCAGGGGGCCAGGGGAAGATTGGAGCGAGCAGTACTTC. As protein: CASRGPGEDWSEQYF. This chain joins TRBV6-5 and TRBJ2-7, with TRBD1 as a possible D gene (6 bases). The length of the CDR3 is 15 residues. V lost 6 bases and J lost 6, with 21 bases in between. Germline CDR1 and CDR2: MNHEY and SVGAGI.